One sample yielded the 25 T cell receptor beta chains listed below, sequenced in a study of T-cell reconstitution after alpha-beta-depleted transplantation in children (dated by TCRdb to about 2016). Library preparation was by PCR. The instrument given in TCRdb is Illumina HiSeq 2500. To normalize quantification of the TCRbeta repertoire, the TCR libraries were built with molecular barcoding that relied on unique molecular identifiers. TCRdb itself trimmed the public reads at Q25 with fastp, ran MiXCR and retained productive beta chains. Rows with one shared CDR3 protein collapse into an entry with the most common genes and DNA. The sample profile shows about 480,000 distinct CDR3 sequences; about 12% of them were found once. About 5% of the sample goes to the ten largest clones. Sample: PBMCs from the stem cell graft donor, taken from the stem cell graft. All receptors come from a human donor who donated a stem cell graft to a child with combined immunodeficiency.

This clonotype appeared many times. This chain joins TRBV5-6 and TRBJ1-5, with no clear D. The length of the CDR3 is 13 residues. Trimming took off 4 bases at V and 7 bases at J, with 12 bases between the two ends. Germline CDR1 reads SGHDT; CDR2 reads YYEEEE. The chain's CDR3 is CASSIGGYQPQHF. CDR3 bases: TGTGCCAGCAGCATAGGTGGATACCAGCCCCAGCATTTT.

This chain uses TRBV5-6 with TRBJ2-3, with TRBD2 matching 9 bases. Looked up from germline, CDR1 is SGHDT and CDR2 is YYEEEE. V dropped 4 bases and J dropped 4; count of bases not matched to a gene: 10. This CDR3 contains 16 residues. The CDR3 bases are TGTGCCAGCAGCCCTGGTTGGCGGGGGGGCGCAGATACGCAGTATTTT. Its protein is CASSPGWRGGADTQYF.

This clonotype came up a few times. This chain joins TRBV15 and TRBJ2-5; a possible D gene is TRBD2 (7 bases). There are 16 residues in the CDR3. V was pared by 0 bases and J by 5 bases, with 16 bases between. The V gene's germline CDR1 is LNHNV and CDR2 YYDKDF (reference sequence). The CDR3 region is CATSRDWGGRRETQYF. The DNA of the CDR3 is TGTGCCACCAGCAGAGATTGGGGGGGGCGCAGGGAGACCCAGTACTTC.

This clonotype was seen repeatedly, ten times or more. The chain joins TRBV6-5 to TRBJ2-7; 8 bases are shared with TRBD1. This CDR3 contains 15 residues. J was trimmed by 3 bases and V by 0 bases; bases with no gene match: 4. Per germline, CDR1 MNHEY and CDR2 SVGAGI. For the CDR3, the DNA is TGTGCCAGCAGTTACTCCACAGGGGGGCTCTACGAGCAGTACTTC. Its protein product is CASSYSTGGLYEQYF.

The chain couples TRBV4-3 to TRBJ2-3; D is possibly TRBD2 (7 bases). This CDR3 contains 17 residues. The V end was cut by 0 bases, the J end by 3 bases, with 16 bases between. CDR1 LGHNA and CDR2 YSLEER come from the germline V gene. This chain's CDR3 is CASSQDLGGGGTDTQYF. The CDR3 nucleotides are TGCGCCAGCAGCCAAGATTTGGGAGGGGGGGGAACAGATACGCAGTATTTT.

This chain connects TRBV4-2 to TRBJ2-1, with 9 bases aligning to TRBD2. Germline V gene sequence: CDR1 LGHNA, CDR2 YNFKEQ. The CDR3 is made up of 16 amino acids. The V segment lost 4 bases and the J segment 5 bases; nucleotides outside the gene matches: 9. This CDR3 is CASSPYLAGSDNEQFF. The DNA of the CDR3 is TGTGCCAGCAGCCCTTACCTAGCGGGGAGCGACAATGAGCAGTTCTTC.

This clonotype was seen ten or more times. The rearrangement uses TRBV12-3 or TRBV12-4 and TRBJ2-3, with TRBD1 matching over 7 bases. With 10 bases clipped from V and 0 bases from J, the junction kept 10 bases outside the gene matches. The CDR3 is 15 amino acids. The CDR3 DNA is TGTGCCACCCTAAAGACAGGGTCTAGCACAGATACGCAGTATTTT. Residues: CATLKTGSSTDTQYF.

This clonotype was seen at least ten times. This rearrangement joins TRBV27 to TRBJ2-1; no reliable D call. The CDR3 has 15 amino acids. V dropped 3 bases and J dropped 0 bases, with 9 bases sitting between them. The germline CDR1 and CDR2 sequences are MNHEY and SMNVEV (reference sequence). DNA for the CDR3: TGTGCCAGCAGTTTGGTGGGATTCTCCTACAATGAGCAGTTCTTC. Residues: CASSLVGFSYNEQFF.

The chain has TRBV5-6 and TRBJ1-6; D unresolved. V dropped 6 bases and J dropped 6 bases, with 10 bases sitting between them. The germline V gene has CDR1 SGHDT and CDR2 YYEEEE. CDR3 length: 13 amino acids. The CDR3 sequence is CASTYGVNSPLHF. The CDR3 DNA sequence: TGTGCCAGCACGTACGGCGTTAATTCACCCCTCCACTTT.

V usage is TRBV5-1 and J usage is TRBJ2-1; D gene unclear. Trimming took 3 bases from V and 0 from J, leaving 16 bases between them. The CDR3 consists of 17 residues. CDR1 is SGHRS, CDR2 YFSETQ, per germline. The CDR3: CASSSPTITSSYNEQFF. The CDR3 bases are TGCGCCAGCAGCTCCCCGACAATCACAAGCTCCTACAATGAGCAGTTCTTC.

This clonotype has only a few counts. This chain connects TRBV29-1 to TRBJ2-1; the D gene is possibly TRBD1 (6 bases). CDR1 and CDR2 (germline): SQVTM, ANQGSEA. The CDR3 loop spans 13 amino acids. V was clipped by 8 bases and J by 0 bases, with 11 bases between them. This CDR3 is CSSLTGSYNEQFF. For the CDR3, the DNA is TGCAGCTCCTTGACAGGCTCCTACAATGAGCAGTTCTTC.

This clonotype was found many times. This rearrangement joins TRBV5-1 to TRBJ2-1; D call uncertain. CDR1 and CDR2 from the germline V gene are SGHRS and YFSETQ. The V and J ends lost 2 bases and 4 bases respectively, with 10 bases between them. This CDR3 is 14 amino acids long. The CDR3 is CASSLNGFYNEQFF. CDR3 in DNA: TGCGCCAGCAGCTTAAACGGATTTTACAATGAGCAGTTCTTC. The full variable domain, its missing parts supplied by reference TRBV5-1 and TRBJ2-1, is KAGVTQTPRYLIKTRGQQVTLSCSPISGHRSVSWYQQTPGQGLQFLFEYFSETQRNKGNFPGRFSGRQFSNSRSEMNVSTLELGDSALYLCASSLNGFYNEQFFGPGTRLTVL.

In its sample, this clonotype was seen a few times. The rearrangement uses TRBV12-3 or TRBV12-4 and TRBJ2-3; 10 bases align to TRBD2. Losses at the gene ends were 5 bases for V and 15 bases for J; bases not matched to a gene: 14. This CDR3 comprises 14 residues. CDR3 region: CASSPLLAGEKIYF. The CDR3 DNA reads TGTGCCAGCAGTCCTCTTCTAGCGGGGGAGAAGATATATTTT.

In its sample, this clonotype was seen many times. V usage is TRBV9 and J usage is TRBJ1-5; 8 bases map to TRBD1. The CDR3 runs to 14 residues. Trimming took 3 bases from V and 6 from J; bases not matched to a gene: 5. The germline gives CDR1 SGDLS, CDR2 YYNGEE. The CDR3 spells CASSADRDFQPQHF. CDR3 DNA: TGTGCCAGCAGCGCGGACAGGGATTTTCAGCCCCAGCATTTT.

This clonotype came up many times. The chain links TRBV3-1 to TRBJ1-1, with a possible D match to TRBD1 (5 bases). This CDR3 is 14 amino acids long. The germline gives CDR1 LGHDT, CDR2 YNNKEL (reference sequence). The V and J ends lost 4 bases and 5 bases respectively, with 14 bases between them. The CDR3 DNA is TGTGCCAGCAGCCTGTCCGTCAGGGAGACTGAAGCTTTCTTT. Its protein is CASSLSVRETEAFF.

This chain joins TRBV4-3 and TRBJ1-5; the D gene is possibly TRBD1 (5 bases). Germline assignment: CDR1 LGHNA and CDR2 YSLEER. This CDR3 comprises 14 residues. The germline V and J ends were trimmed by 1 base and 7 bases, with 11 bases remaining between them. This chain's CDR3 is CASSQGKGSQPQHF. Here the CDR3 DNA reads TGCGCCAGCAGCCAAGGGAAGGGGAGCCAGCCCCAGCATTTT.

This clonotype has a handful of counts. The genes are TRBV4-3 and TRBJ2-3; D may be TRBD1 or TRBD2 (5 bases each). The ends were cut back, 0 bases at V and 0 bases at J, with 13 bases in the middle. Germline V lookup: CDR1 LGHNA, CDR2 YSLEER. This CDR3 region has 17 residues. Here the CDR3 reads CASSQEGREWSTDTQYF. Written as DNA, the CDR3 is TGCGCCAGCAGCCAAGAGGGCAGGGAGTGGAGCACAGATACGCAGTATTTT.

This clonotype was counted a few times. This chain links TRBV5-8 with TRBJ1-2; D ambiguous. Trimming took 0 bases from V and 7 from J, leaving 10 bases between them. CDR1 and CDR2 from the germline V gene are SGHTS and YDEGEE. The CDR3 totals 13 residues. The CDR3 nucleotides are TGTGCCAGCAGCTTGGGGGAGTTAAGTGGCTACACCTTC. It yields the protein CASSLGELSGYTF. Drawing the rest from reference TRBV5-8 and TRBJ1-2, the complete variable domain is EAGVTQSPTHLIKTRGQQATLRCSPISGHTSVYWYQQALGLGLQFLLWYDEGEERNRGNFPPRFSGRQFPNYSSELNVNALELEDSALYLCASSLGELSGYTFGSGTRLTVV.

This clonotype was detected only a few times. The chain links TRBV20-1 to TRBJ2-7; the D is unclear. This CDR3 region has 14 residues. Trimming removed 1 base at V and 0 bases at J, with 10 bases between. The germline V gene has CDR1 DFQATT and CDR2 SNEGSKA (reference sequence). The CDR3, as DNA: TGCAGTGCTAGAGGTGCCGGCCTCTCCTACGAGCAGTACTTC. Its translation: CSARGAGLSYEQYF.

This clonotype was recorded at least ten times. This chain connects TRBV9 to TRBJ2-5, with 7 bases fitting TRBD1. Germline CDR1 is SGDLS and CDR2 is YYNGEE. J lost 1 base, V lost 4 bases, and 4 bases had no gene match. This CDR3 is 14 amino acids long. The CDR3 reads CASSRTGAQETQYF. The CDR3 nucleotides are TGTGCCAGCAGCAGAACAGGGGCCCAAGAGACCCAGTACTTC.

This clonotype has more than one count but fewer than ten. J is TRBJ1-1 and V is TRBV18, with a weak D call TRBD1 (6 bases). CDR1 and CDR2 from the germline V gene are KGHSH and LQKENI. The CDR3 length is 15 residues. V lost 3 bases and J lost 2, with 13 bases in between. CDR3 loop: CASSPWTDQNTEAFF. In DNA form, the CDR3 reads TGTGCCAGCTCACCCTGGACAGACCAAAACACTGAAGCTTTCTTT.

This chain connects TRBV18 to TRBJ2-5, with D perhaps matching TRBD2 (5 bases). Germline V gives CDR1 KGHSH, CDR2 LQKENI. The V and J ends lost 2 bases and 1 base respectively, with 11 bases between them. The CDR3 runs to 15 residues. The CDR3 sequence is CASSPERVPQETQYF. DNA for the CDR3: TGTGCCAGCTCACCAGAGAGGGTCCCCCAAGAGACCCAGTACTTC.

This clonotype was detected ten times or more. This chain uses TRBV12-3 or TRBV12-4 with TRBJ2-1; D is ambiguous. The CDR3 contains 13 residues. The V end was cut by 3 bases, the J end by 4 bases, with 7 bases between. CDR3 protein: CASSLESYNEQFF. The CDR3 DNA reads TGTGCCAGCAGTTTGGAAAGTTACAATGAGCAGTTCTTC.

The chain has TRBV20-1 and TRBJ2-5; 7 bases map to TRBD2. Germline lookup yields CDR1 DFQATT and CDR2 SNEGSKA (reference sequence). The CDR3 totals 13 residues. V shed 5 bases, J shed 5 bases, and the junction held 8 bases outside the gene matches. This CDR3 is CSAQAGLGETQYF. CDR3 DNA sequence: TGCAGTGCTCAAGCGGGACTGGGGGAGACCCAGTACTTC.

This clonotype occurred many times. The chain links TRBV5-5 to TRBJ2-1, with TRBD2 matching over 8 bases. J was trimmed by 2 bases and V by 2 bases; bases with no gene match: 3. The CDR3 is made up of 15 amino acids. CDR1 is SGHKS, CDR2 YYEKEE, per germline (reference sequence). CDR3 sequence reads: CASSLLAEAYNEQFF. DNA for the CDR3: TGTGCCAGCAGCTTACTAGCGGAGGCCTACAATGAGCAGTTCTTC. Variable domain in full (rest from reference TRBV5-5 and TRBJ2-1): DAGVTQSPTHLIKTRGQQVTLRCSPISGHKSVSWYQQVLGQGPQFIFQYYEKEERGRGNFPDRFSARQFPNYSSELNVNALLLGDSALYLCASSLLAEAYNEQFFGPGTRLTVL.